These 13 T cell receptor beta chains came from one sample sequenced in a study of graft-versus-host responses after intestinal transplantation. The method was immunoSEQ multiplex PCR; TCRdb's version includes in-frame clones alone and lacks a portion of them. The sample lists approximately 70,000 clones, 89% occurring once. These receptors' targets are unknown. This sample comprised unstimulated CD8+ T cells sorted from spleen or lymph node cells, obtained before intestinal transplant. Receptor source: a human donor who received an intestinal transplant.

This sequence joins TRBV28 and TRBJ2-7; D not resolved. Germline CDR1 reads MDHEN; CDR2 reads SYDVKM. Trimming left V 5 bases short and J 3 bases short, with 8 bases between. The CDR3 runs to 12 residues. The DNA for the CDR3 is TGTGCCAGCAGTATCGCGTACTACGAGCAGTACTTC. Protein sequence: CASSIAYYEQYF.

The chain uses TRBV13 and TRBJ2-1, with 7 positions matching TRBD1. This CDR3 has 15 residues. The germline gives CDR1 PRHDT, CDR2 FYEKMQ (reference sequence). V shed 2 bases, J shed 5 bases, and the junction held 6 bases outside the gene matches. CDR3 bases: TGTGCCAGCAGCTTACACAGGGGCTCGGACAATGAGCAGTTCTTC. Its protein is CASSLHRGSDNEQFF.

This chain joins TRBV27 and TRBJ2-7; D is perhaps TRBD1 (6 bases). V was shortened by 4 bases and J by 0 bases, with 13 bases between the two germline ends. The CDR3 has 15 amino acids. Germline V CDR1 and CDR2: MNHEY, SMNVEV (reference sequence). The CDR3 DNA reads TGTGCCAGCAGTTCGCCACAGGGCCCCTCCTACGAGCAGTACTTC. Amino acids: CASSSPQGPSYEQYF.

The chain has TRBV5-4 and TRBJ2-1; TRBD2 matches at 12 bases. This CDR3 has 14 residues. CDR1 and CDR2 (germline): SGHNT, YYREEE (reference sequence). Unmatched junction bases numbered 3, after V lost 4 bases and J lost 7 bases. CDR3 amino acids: CASSLAGGPNEQFF. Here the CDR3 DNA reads TGTGCCAGCAGCCTAGCGGGAGGGCCAAATGAGCAGTTCTTC.

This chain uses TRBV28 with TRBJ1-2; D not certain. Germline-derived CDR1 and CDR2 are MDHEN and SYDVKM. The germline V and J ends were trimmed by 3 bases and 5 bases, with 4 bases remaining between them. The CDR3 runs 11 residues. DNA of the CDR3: TGTGCCAGCAGTTTCCCTTATGGCTACACCTTC. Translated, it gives CASSFPYGYTF.

The CDR3 DNA follows: TGTGCCAGCAGTTTGACAGGGGCGGGAGCCAAAAACATTCAGTACTTC. It specifies CASSLTGAGAKNIQYF. V is TRBV27 and J is TRBJ2-4, with TRBD1 matching over 8 bases. Germline values: CDR1 MNHEY, CDR2 SMNVEV (reference sequence). Trimming removed 3 bases from V and 0 bases from J; junction bases left unmatched: 4. The CDR3 covers 16 residues.

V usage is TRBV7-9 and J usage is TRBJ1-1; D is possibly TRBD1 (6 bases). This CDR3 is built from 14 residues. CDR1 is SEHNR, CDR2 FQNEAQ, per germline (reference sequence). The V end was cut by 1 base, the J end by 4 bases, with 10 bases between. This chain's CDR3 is CASSLDRAITEAFF. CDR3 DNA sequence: TGTGCCAGCAGCTTAGACAGGGCGATCACTGAAGCTTTCTTT. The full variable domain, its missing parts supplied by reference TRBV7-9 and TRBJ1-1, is DTGVSQNPRHKITKRGQNVTFRCDPISEHNRLYWYRQTLGQGPEFLTYFQNEAQLEKSRLLSDRFSAERPKGSFSTLEIQRTEQGDSAMYLCASSLDRAITEAFFGQGTRLTVV.

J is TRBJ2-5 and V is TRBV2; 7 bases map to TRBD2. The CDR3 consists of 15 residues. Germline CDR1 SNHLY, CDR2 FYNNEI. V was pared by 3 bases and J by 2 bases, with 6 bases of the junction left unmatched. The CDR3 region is CASSEAGVQQETQYF. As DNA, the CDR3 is TGTGCCAGCAGTGAGGCGGGGGTACAACAAGAGACCCAGTACTTC.

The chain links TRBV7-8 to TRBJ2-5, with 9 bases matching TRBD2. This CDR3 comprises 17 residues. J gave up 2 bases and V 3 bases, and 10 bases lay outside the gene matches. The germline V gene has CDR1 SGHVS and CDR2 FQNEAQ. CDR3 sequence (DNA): TGTGCCAGCAGCTTCAGAGTGCCTAGCGGGGATCAAGAGACCCAGTACTTC. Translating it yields CASSFRVPSGDQETQYF.

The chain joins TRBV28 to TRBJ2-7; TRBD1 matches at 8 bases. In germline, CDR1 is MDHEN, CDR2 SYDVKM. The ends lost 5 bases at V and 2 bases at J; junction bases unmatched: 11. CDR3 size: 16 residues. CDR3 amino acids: CASSLEDRGNPYEQYF. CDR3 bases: TGTGCCAGCAGTCTAGAAGACAGGGGAAACCCCTACGAGCAGTACTTC.

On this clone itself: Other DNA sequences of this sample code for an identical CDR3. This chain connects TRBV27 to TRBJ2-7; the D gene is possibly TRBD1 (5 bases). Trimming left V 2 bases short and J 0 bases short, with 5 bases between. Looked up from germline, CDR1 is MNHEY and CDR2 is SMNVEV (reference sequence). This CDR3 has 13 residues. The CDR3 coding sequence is TGTGCCAGCAGTTTAAGGGGCTCCTACGAGCAGTACTTC. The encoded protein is CASSLRGSYEQYF.

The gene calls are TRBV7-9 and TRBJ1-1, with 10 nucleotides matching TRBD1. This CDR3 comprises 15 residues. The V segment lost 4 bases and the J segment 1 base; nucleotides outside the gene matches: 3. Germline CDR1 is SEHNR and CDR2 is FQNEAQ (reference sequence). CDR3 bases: TGTGCCAGCAGCTATAGGGACAGGGGGAACACTGAAGCTTTCTTT. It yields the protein CASSYRDRGNTEAFF. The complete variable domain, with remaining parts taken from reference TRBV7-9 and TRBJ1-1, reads DTGVSQNPRHKITKRGQNVTFRCDPISEHNRLYWYRQTLGQGPEFLTYFQNEAQLEKSRLLSDRFSAERPKGSFSTLEIQRTEQGDSAMYLCASSYRDRGNTEAFFGQGTRLTVV.

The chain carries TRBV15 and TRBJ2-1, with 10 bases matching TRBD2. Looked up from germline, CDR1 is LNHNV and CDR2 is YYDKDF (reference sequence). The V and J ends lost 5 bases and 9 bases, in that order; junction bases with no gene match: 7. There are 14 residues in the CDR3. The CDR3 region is CATSEKRGGVEQFF. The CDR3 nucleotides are TGTGCCACCAGCGAAAAGCGGGGGGGCGTTGAGCAGTTCTTC.